This T cell receptor (beta chain) was documented in a study of blood T cells in healthy people across ages. After removal of 7 bases from V and 1 base from J, the junction contained 16 bases not matched to a gene. This CDR3 has 19 residues. Then a second PCR, running roughly 7 to 11 cycles, was carried out with a sample-barcoded 5' primer and a J-beta primer mix. Every cDNA molecule carried a tag from a template-switch adaptor bearing 12 random nucleotides. TCRdb re-analysed the 5' RACE reads in MiXCR, keeping a single row per CDR3 protein. The data show some 550,000 distinct CDR3 sequences, 45% to 55% seen once. In this sample, this clonotype turned up once.

The TCR comes from an older man in good health. The rearrangement uses TRBV12-3 or TRBV12-4 and TRBJ2-3, with 11 bases lining up with TRBD2. Input material: blood. The CDR3 here is CASTNGLAGLLGGTDTQYF. The CDR3 DNA reads as TGTGCCAGCACCAACGGACTAGCGGGCCTCTTGGGGGGCACAGATACGCAGTATTTT.